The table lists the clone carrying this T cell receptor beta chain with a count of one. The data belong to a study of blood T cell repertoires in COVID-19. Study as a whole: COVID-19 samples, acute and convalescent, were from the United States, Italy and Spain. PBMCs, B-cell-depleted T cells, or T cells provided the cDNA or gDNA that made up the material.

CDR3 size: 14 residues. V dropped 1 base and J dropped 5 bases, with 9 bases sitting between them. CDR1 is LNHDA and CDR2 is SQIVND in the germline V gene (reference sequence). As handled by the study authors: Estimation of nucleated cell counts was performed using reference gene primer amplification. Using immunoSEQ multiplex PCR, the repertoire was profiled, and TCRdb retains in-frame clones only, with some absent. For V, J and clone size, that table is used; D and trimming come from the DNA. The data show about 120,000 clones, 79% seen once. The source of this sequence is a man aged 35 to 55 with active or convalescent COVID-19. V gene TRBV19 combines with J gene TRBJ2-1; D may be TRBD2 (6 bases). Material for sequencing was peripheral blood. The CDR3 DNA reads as TGTGCCAGTAGTATAGCGGGAGCTCACAATGAGCAGTTCTTC. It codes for CASSIAGAHNEQFF. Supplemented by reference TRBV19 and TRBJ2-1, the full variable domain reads DGGITQSPKYLFRKEGQNVTLSCEQNLNHDAMYWYRQDPGQGLRLIYYSQIVNDFQKGDIAEGYSVSREKKESFPLTVTSAQKNPTAFYLCASSIAGAHNEQFFGPGTRLTVL.